Shown below are 2 T cell receptor beta chains from a single sample sequenced in a study of blood T cell repertoires in COVID-19. Assay: immunoSEQ multiplex PCR; the TCRdb copy retains only in-frame clones and omits some. This repertoire shows 60,000 to 85,000 clones, over 75% found once; its top ten account for 7.3%. The sequenced sample was peripheral blood. These receptors all stem from a man aged 40-55 years with COVID-19, enrolled during active disease.

The chain is built from TRBV6-1 and TRBJ1-3; 9 bases are a match to TRBD1. The CDR3 spans 14 residues. V was clipped by 2 bases and J by 10 bases; unmatched bases: 6. CDR1 and CDR2 (germline): MNHNS, SASEGT. The chain's CDR3 is CASSELTGGATIYF. The CDR3, as DNA: TGTGCCAGCAGTGAACTCACAGGGGGCGCAACCATATATTTT.

The V call is TRBV18, the J call TRBJ2-7; 9 nucleotides match TRBD1. The CDR3 runs to 15 residues. The germline CDR1 and CDR2 sequences are KGHSH and LQKENI. Trimming at V came to 5 bases and at J to 3 bases, leaving 8 bases not matched to a gene. The CDR3, as DNA: TGTGCCAGCTCATCTCCCGGGACAGGGTTCTACGAGCAGTACTTC. Amino acids: CASSSPGTGFYEQYF.